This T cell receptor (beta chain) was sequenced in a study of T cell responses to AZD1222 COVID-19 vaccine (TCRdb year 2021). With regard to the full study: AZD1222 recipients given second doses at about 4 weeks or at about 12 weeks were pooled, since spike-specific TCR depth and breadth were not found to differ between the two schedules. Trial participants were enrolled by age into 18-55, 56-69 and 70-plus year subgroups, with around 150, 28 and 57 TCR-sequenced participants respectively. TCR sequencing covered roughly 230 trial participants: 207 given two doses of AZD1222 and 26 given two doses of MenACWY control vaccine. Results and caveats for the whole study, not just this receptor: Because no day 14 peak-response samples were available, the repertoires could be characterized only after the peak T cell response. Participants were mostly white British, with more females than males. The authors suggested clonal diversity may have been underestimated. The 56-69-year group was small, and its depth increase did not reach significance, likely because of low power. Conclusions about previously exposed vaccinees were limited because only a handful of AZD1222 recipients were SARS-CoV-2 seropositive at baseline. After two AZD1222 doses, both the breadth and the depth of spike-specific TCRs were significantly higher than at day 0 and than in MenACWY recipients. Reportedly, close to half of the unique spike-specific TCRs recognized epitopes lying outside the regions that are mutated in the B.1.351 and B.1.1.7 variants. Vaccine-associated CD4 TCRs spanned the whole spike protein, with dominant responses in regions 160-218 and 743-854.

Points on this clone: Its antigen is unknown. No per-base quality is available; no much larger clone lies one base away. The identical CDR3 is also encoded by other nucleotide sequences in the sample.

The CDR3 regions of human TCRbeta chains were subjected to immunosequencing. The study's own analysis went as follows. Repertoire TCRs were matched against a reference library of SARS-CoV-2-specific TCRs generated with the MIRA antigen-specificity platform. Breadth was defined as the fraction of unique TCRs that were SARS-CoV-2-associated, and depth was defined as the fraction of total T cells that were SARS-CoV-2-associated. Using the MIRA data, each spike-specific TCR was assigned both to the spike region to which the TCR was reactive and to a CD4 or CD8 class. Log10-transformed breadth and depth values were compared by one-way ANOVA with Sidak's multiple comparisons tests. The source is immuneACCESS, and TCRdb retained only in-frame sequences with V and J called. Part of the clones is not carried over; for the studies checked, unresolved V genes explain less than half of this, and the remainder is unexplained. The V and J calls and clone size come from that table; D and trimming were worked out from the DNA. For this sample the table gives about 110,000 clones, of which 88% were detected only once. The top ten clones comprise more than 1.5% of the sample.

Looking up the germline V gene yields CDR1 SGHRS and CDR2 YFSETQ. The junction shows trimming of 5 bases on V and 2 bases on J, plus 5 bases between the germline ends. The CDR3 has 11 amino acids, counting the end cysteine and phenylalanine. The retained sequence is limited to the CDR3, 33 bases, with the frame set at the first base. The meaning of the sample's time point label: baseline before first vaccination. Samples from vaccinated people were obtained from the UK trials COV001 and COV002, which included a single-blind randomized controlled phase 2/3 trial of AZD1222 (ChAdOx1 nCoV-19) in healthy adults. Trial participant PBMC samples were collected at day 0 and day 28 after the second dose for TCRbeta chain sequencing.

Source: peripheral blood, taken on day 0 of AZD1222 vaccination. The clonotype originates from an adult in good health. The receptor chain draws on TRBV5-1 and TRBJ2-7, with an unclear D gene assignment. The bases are TGCGCCAGCAGTCTGACCTACGAGCAGTACTTC. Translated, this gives CASSLTYEQYF.